The 3 T cell receptor beta chains below were found in one sample sequenced in a study of cytomegalovirus exposure and HLA in healthy donors. Both 60 Vbeta primers and 13 Jbeta primers went into the PCR. Clones were read by immunoSEQ multiplex PCR, and TCRdb kept only the in-frame ones, dropping some. The sample yields 110,000 or so clones, less than 80% seen once. Sample: PBMCs. The receptors were sampled from a woman aged 40 to 50 in good health and CMV-seropositive.

This clone is a singleton in its sample. The genes are TRBV7-8 and TRBJ2-5; D ambiguous. Judging by the DNA end, TRBJ2-7 fits better; the J call may be wrong. Germline CDR1 SGHVS, CDR2 FQNEAQ. The length of the CDR3 is 12 residues. This chain's CDR3 is CASSLSGSEQYF. CDR3 DNA sequence: TGTGCCAGCAGCTTATCCGGGTCCGAGCAGTACTTC.

This chain uses TRBV30 with TRBJ1-2, with 9 bases fitting TRBD1. The CDR3 has 12 amino acids. Germline V CDR1 and CDR2: GTSNPN, SVGIG (reference sequence). V shed 5 bases and J 8 bases; nucleotides not matched to a gene: 6. Written as DNA, the CDR3 is TGTGCCTGGCCGGGACAGGGAGAAGGCTACACCTTC. Translating gives CAWPGQGEGYTF.

This clone was recorded once. The genes are TRBV30 and TRBJ1-5, with TRBD1 as a possible D gene (6 bases). V gave up 1 base and J gave up 7 bases, with 17 bases separating them. The CDR3 has 15 amino acids. Germline V lookup: CDR1 GTSNPN, CDR2 SVGIG (reference sequence). This CDR3 reads CAWSAPGQGKQPQHF. The DNA of the CDR3 is TGTGCCTGGAGTGCCCCTGGGCAGGGGAAGCAGCCCCAGCATTTT.